The 10 T cell receptor beta chains below were found in one sample sequenced in a study of blood T cell repertoires in COVID-19. Clones were read by immunoSEQ multiplex PCR, and TCRdb kept only the in-frame ones, dropping some. Of fewer than 60,000 clones in the sample, roughly 90% were seen once. The sequencing input was peripheral blood. The receptors were gathered from a human donor in a cohort sampled during active COVID-19.

The chain joins TRBV5-1 to TRBJ1-5; TRBD1 aligns across 12 bases. The CDR3 is made up of 17 amino acids. Germline V lookup: CDR1 SGHRS, CDR2 YFSETQ. Unmatched junction bases numbered 10, after V lost 4 bases and J lost 5 bases. The CDR3 is CASSPGTGGAFYQPQHF. CDR3 nucleotides: TGCGCCAGCAGCCCAGGGACAGGGGGCGCTTTTTATCAGCCCCAGCATTTT.

This chain uses TRBV2 with TRBJ2-7, with TRBD2 matching over 8 bases. Germline values: CDR1 SNHLY, CDR2 FYNNEI. This CDR3 region has 18 residues. Trimming removed 6 bases from V and 2 bases from J; junction bases left unmatched: 18. The CDR3 nucleotides are TGTGCCAGCAGCACCCCCTACTTCCCCAGCGGGAGCCCCTACGAGCAGTACTTC. Protein: CASSTPYFPSGSPYEQYF.

The rearrangement uses TRBV10-3 and TRBJ1-5; unclear D gene. The V and J ends lost 3 bases and 8 bases respectively, with 17 bases between them. This CDR3 comprises 15 residues. CDR1 is ENHRY and CDR2 is SYGVKD in the germline V gene. CDR3 bases: TGTGCCATCAGTGACCGGCTGGGAGGAGAGAAGCCCCAGCATTTT. Its protein product is CAISDRLGGEKPQHF.

In regard to this clone: The junction shows a germline mismatch at one end, possibly a read error. J is TRBJ1-1 and V is TRBV3-1 (or the pseudogene TRBV3-2); D gene ambiguous. CDR3 length equals 13 residues. Germline V gives CDR1 LGHDT, CDR2 YNNKEL (reference sequence). CDR3 bases: TGTGCCAGCAACCAACGTGGAGGCACTGAAGCTTTCTTT. Encoded protein: CASNQRGGTEAFF.

The J gene is TRBJ1-2, the V gene TRBV5-1; no clear D gene. V was trimmed by 2 bases and J by 4 bases, leaving 9 bases between them. CDR1 is SGHRS and CDR2 is YFSETQ in the germline V gene. The CDR3 is 13 residues long. The CDR3 here is CASSLGQVYGYTF. The DNA for the CDR3 is TGCGCCAGCAGCTTAGGCCAGGTCTATGGCTACACCTTC.

This chain links TRBV28 with TRBJ2-5; possibly TRBD2 for D (5 bases). V lost 3 bases, J lost 1 base, and 12 bases lay in between. The germline V gene encodes CDR1 MDHEN and CDR2 SYDVKM. The CDR3 sequence is 15 residues long. CDR3 in DNA: TGTGCCAGCAGTTTCGGCGGGTCCGGCCAAGAGACCCAGTACTTC. This encodes CASSFGGSGQETQYF.

This chain connects TRBV9 to TRBJ1-6; 7 nucleotides line up with TRBD1. This CDR3 comprises 15 residues. CDR1 and CDR2 from the germline V gene are SGDLS and YYNGEE. V lost 4 bases and J lost 6; bases outside the gene matches: 7. As DNA, the CDR3 is TGTGCCAGCAGCACCTGGGACAGCGGTAATTCACCCCTCCACTTT. Translated: CASSTWDSGNSPLHF.

The rearrangement uses TRBV6-5 and TRBJ1-2; 8 bases fit TRBD1. V was clipped by 0 bases and J by 8 bases; unmatched bases: 2. Germline V lookup: CDR1 MNHEY, CDR2 SVGAGI. This CDR3 is built from 13 residues. CDR3 sequence (DNA): TGTGCCAGCAGTTACTCAACAGGGGGAGGCTACACCTTC. Translated: CASSYSTGGGYTF.

This chain joins TRBV11-2 and TRBJ1-1; TRBD1 matches 8 bases. The CDR3 is made up of 14 amino acids. Losses at the gene ends were 6 bases for V and 2 bases for J; bases not matched to a gene: 5. The V gene's germline CDR1 is SGHAT and CDR2 FQNNGV. The CDR3 sequence is CASSNDRGNTEAFF. The DNA for the CDR3 is TGTGCCAGCAGTAACGACAGGGGAAACACTGAAGCTTTCTTT.

The V call is TRBV5-5, the J call TRBJ1-5, with D possibly TRBD1 on 6 matching bases. This CDR3 contains 16 residues. From germline, CDR1 is SGHKS and CDR2 YYEKEE (reference sequence). V was shortened by 4 bases and J by 2 bases, with 16 bases between the two germline ends. The DNA for the CDR3 is TGTGCCAGCAGCCCGGTAGGGGGTACTGGCAATCAGCCCCAGCATTTT. Protein product: CASSPVGGTGNQPQHF.